The 28 T cell receptor beta chains in this list originate from one sample, sequenced in a study of glioma-infiltrating T cells after dendritic cell vaccination. Profiling relied on immunoSEQ multiplex PCR, and the TCRdb table lists in-frame clones only, not all of them. The table lists over 90,000 clones, about 84% of them singletons. The sequenced sample was blood, obtained before dendritic cell vaccination. These receptors all stem from a human donor with glioblastoma.

The chain recombines TRBV6-4 with TRBJ1-1; 9 nucleotides align to TRBD1. V lost 6 bases, J lost 4 bases, and 12 bases stayed unmatched. The CDR3 extends over 16 amino acids. Looked up from germline, CDR1 is MRHNA and CDR2 is SNTAGT. In DNA form, the CDR3 reads TGTGCCAGCAGACAGGGGGCGCCGGGTTTGAGCACTGAAGCTTTCTTT. Its translation: CASRQGAPGLSTEAFF.

The V and J genes are TRBV7-9 and TRBJ1-5; D gene ambiguous. V lost 3 bases, J lost 5 bases, and 8 bases lay in between. The CDR3 covers 13 residues. The germline CDR1 and CDR2 sequences are SEHNR and FQNEAQ (reference sequence). This CDR3 reads CASSLRRDQPQHF. The CDR3 DNA reads as TGTGCCAGCAGCTTGAGGAGGGATCAGCCCCAGCATTTT.

The chain employs TRBV7-2 and TRBJ2-1, with 8 bases lining up with TRBD2. The germline gives CDR1 SGHTA, CDR2 FQGNSA. The V gene end was trimmed by 2 bases and the J gene end by 14 bases; junction bases not matched to a gene: 11. This CDR3 region has 14 residues. CDR3 loop: CASSLSLAVKWEFF. The CDR3 DNA is TGTGCCAGCAGCTTATCACTAGCGGTTAAATGGGAGTTCTTC.

This clone was recorded a few times. The genes are TRBV2 and TRBJ1-2; D is unclear. Between the trimmed V and J ends, which lost 6 bases and 8 bases, there was a span of 7 bases. Germline V CDR1 and CDR2: SNHLY, FYNNEI. CDR3 size: 10 residues. The CDR3 reads CASRGGGYTF. The CDR3 bases are TGTGCCAGCAGAGGAGGGGGCTACACCTTC. The full variable domain, completed using reference TRBV2 and TRBJ1-2, is EPEVTQTPSHQVTQMGQEVILRCVPISNHLYFYWYRQILGQKVEFLVSFYNNEISEKSEIFDDQFSVERPDGSNFTLKIRSTKLEDSAMYFCASRGGGYTFGSGTRLTVV.

As DNA, the CDR3 is TGTGCCTGGAGCTCGGGCACCGGGGGGGGCTACACCTTC. Translated: CAWSSGTGGGYTF. V usage is TRBV30 and J usage is TRBJ1-2; D may be TRBD1 (5 bases). Trimming cost V 3 bases and J 8 bases, with 16 bases left between them. The CDR3 totals 13 residues. Per germline, CDR1 GTSNPN and CDR2 SVGIG (reference sequence).

Only one count was recorded for this clone. V gene TRBV27 combines with J gene TRBJ2-3; 10 bases align to TRBD2. Losses at the gene ends were 2 bases for V and 2 bases for J; bases not matched to a gene: 4. Germline assignment: CDR1 MNHEY and CDR2 SMNVEV (reference sequence). There are 16 residues in the CDR3. The CDR3 region has the DNA TGTGCCAGCAGTTTAAGTAGCGGGAGGTACACAGATACGCAGTATTTT. Translation: CASSLSSGRYTDTQYF.

This clone was detected once. V gene TRBV5-1 combines with J gene TRBJ1-3; D is ambiguous. Trimming shortened V by 4 bases and J by 6 bases, and 14 bases separated the two germline ends. CDR1 and CDR2 from the germline V gene are SGHRS and YFSETQ. The length of the CDR3 is 14 residues. The chain's CDR3 is CASSIGGAENTIYF. The CDR3 bases are TGCGCCAGCAGCATCGGAGGAGCGGAAAACACCATATATTTT.

This clone was detected only a few times. The chain has TRBV6-5 and TRBJ1-1, with D possibly matching TRBD1 (6 bases). Trimming removed 0 bases at V and 1 base at J, with 6 bases between. CDR3 length equals 14 residues. CDR1 and CDR2 (germline): MNHEY, SVGAGI. CDR3 coding DNA: TGTGCCAGCAGTTACTCAGGGGGGAACACTGAAGCTTTCTTT. Its protein is CASSYSGGNTEAFF.

This sequence joins TRBV7-2 and TRBJ2-3; D is unclear. CDR1 SGHTA and CDR2 FQGNSA come from the germline V gene. The V end lost 3 bases, the J end lost 11 bases, and 21 bases lay between the germline ends. The CDR3 totals 15 residues. In DNA form, the CDR3 reads TGTGCCAGCAGCTTTATCCTGAACGCGGATCTTCAGCAGTATTTT. It yields the protein CASSFILNADLQQYF.

The chain joins TRBV6-1 to TRBJ2-7, with 11 bases that match TRBD2. Germline V CDR1 and CDR2: MNHNS, SASEGT. Trimming removed 5 bases from V and 6 bases from J; junction bases left unmatched: 6. The CDR3 spans 14 residues. The DNA for the CDR3 is TGTGCCAGCAGTATACTAGCGGGAGACACCGAGCAGTACTTC. It specifies CASSILAGDTEQYF.

This sequence joins TRBV7-9 and TRBJ1-2, with D unclear. The CDR3 consists of 13 residues. V lost 3 bases, J lost 6 bases, and 11 bases lay in between. The V gene's germline CDR1 is SEHNR and CDR2 FQNEAQ (reference sequence). The CDR3 region is CASSFSGIDGYTF. CDR3 DNA sequence: TGTGCCAGCAGCTTCTCGGGAATCGATGGCTACACCTTC.

The CDR3 region is CASSTGTGDFLGNQPQHF. In DNA form, the CDR3 reads TGTGCCAGTAGTACCGGGACAGGGGACTTTCTTGGCAATCAGCCCCAGCATTTT. V is TRBV19 and J is TRBJ1-5, with 10 bases lining up with TRBD1. The length of the CDR3 is 18 residues. The trim removed 4 bases at V and 2 bases at J, leaving 11 bases unmatched. Germline lookup yields CDR1 LNHDA and CDR2 SQIVND (reference sequence).

The chain couples TRBV5-6 to TRBJ2-3, with TRBD1 matching over 7 bases. Trimming cost V 1 base and J 2 bases; bases outside gene matches: 10. CDR3 length: 17 residues. Germline assignment: CDR1 SGHDT and CDR2 YYEEEE. The CDR3 DNA reads TGTGCCAGCAGCTTGAAATTTGAGGGGGCTTTCACAGATACGCAGTATTTT. Residues: CASSLKFEGAFTDTQYF.

This chain's CDR3 is CASSYSERRSKTQYF. In DNA, the CDR3 is TGTGCCAGCAGTTACTCAGAGAGGCGGTCAAAGACCCAGTACTTC. The chain combines TRBV6-6 with TRBJ2-5; no definite D call. The CDR3 is made up of 15 amino acids. V dropped 0 bases and J dropped 6 bases, with 14 bases sitting between them. The V gene's germline CDR1 is MNHNY and CDR2 SVGAGI (reference sequence).

This clone occurred a few times. The chain combines TRBV6-1 with TRBJ1-5; TRBD1 matches at 10 bases. The ends lost 6 bases at V and 1 base at J; junction bases unmatched: 3. Germline V gene lookup returns CDR1 MNHNS and CDR2 SASEGT. The length of the CDR3 is 15 residues. CDR3 amino acids: CASSDRGRSNQPQHF. The CDR3, as DNA: TGTGCCAGCAGCGACAGGGGGCGAAGCAATCAGCCCCAGCATTTT.

This clone occurred once. The CDR3 DNA follows: TGCGCCAGCCAGAGACAGGGGCACCCGGAGACCCAGTACTTC. Encoded protein: CASQRQGHPETQYF. The chain couples TRBV5-1 to TRBJ2-5; the match to TRBD1 covers 8 bases. CDR1 SGHRS and CDR2 YFSETQ come from the germline V gene. CDR3 length equals 14 residues. Trimming removed 7 bases from V and 5 bases from J; junction bases left unmatched: 10.

The CDR3 protein is CASSLQLADEQFF. DNA of the CDR3: TGCGCCAGCAGCCTGCAGCTAGCGGATGAGCAGTTCTTC. The J gene is TRBJ2-1, the V gene TRBV5-1; 7 nucleotides agree with TRBD2. The ends lost 4 bases at V and 8 bases at J; junction bases unmatched: 6. The germline CDR1 and CDR2 sequences are SGHRS and YFSETQ. CDR3 length: 13 residues.

The V gene is TRBV5-1, the J gene TRBJ1-1, with 7 bases matching TRBD1. The CDR3 spans 14 residues. Per germline, CDR1 SGHRS and CDR2 YFSETQ. J lost 3 bases, V lost 3 bases, and 5 bases had no gene match. The CDR3 DNA reads as TGCGCCAGCAGCTGGCAGGGGGGAGACACTGAAGCTTTCTTT. As protein: CASSWQGGDTEAFF. The full variable domain, in which reference TRBV5-1 and TRBJ1-1 provide the parts outside the CDR3, is KAGVTQTPRYLIKTRGQQVTLSCSPISGHRSVSWYQQTPGQGLQFLFEYFSETQRNKGNFPGRFSGRQFSNSRSEMNVSTLELGDSALYLCASSWQGGDTEAFFGQGTRLTVV.

This sequence joins TRBV4-1 and TRBJ1-2; TRBD1 aligns across 7 bases. CDR3 length: 13 amino acids. V was pared by 7 bases and J by 6 bases, with 8 bases of the junction left unmatched. Germline V gene lookup returns CDR1 MGHRA and CDR2 YSYEKL. CDR3 sequence (DNA): TGCGCCAGCAAGGAGACAGGGCTCCATGGCTACACCTTC. Translation gives CASKETGLHGYTF.

This clone appeared many times. The chain employs TRBV5-6 and TRBJ1-1, with 8 bases fitting TRBD1. Germline trimming cut 2 bases from V and 7 bases from J; bases unmatched to any gene: 7. Germline V gene data show CDR1 as SGHDT and CDR2 as YYEEEE. The CDR3 contains 14 residues. CDR3 protein: CASSFRQGANEAFF. The CDR3 DNA sequence: TGTGCCAGCAGCTTCAGGCAGGGGGCGAATGAAGCTTTCTTT.

This rearrangement joins TRBV6-1 to TRBJ1-1, with D maybe TRBD1 (5 bases). Germline values: CDR1 MNHNS, CDR2 SASEGT. V lost 2 bases and J 0 bases, leaving 10 bases between the germline ends. This CDR3 has 15 amino acids. The DNA of the CDR3 is TGTGCCAGCAGTGAATGGGGGGAGTTGAACACTGAAGCTTTCTTT. Translating gives CASSEWGELNTEAFF.

CDR3 DNA: TGTGCCAGCAGCGTAGCACCAGGGCCCGAGCAGTACTTC. It translates to CASSVAPGPEQYF. The chain is built from TRBV9 and TRBJ2-7, with a possible D match to TRBD1 (5 bases). V was trimmed by 0 bases and J by 6 bases, leaving 10 bases between them. The germline gives CDR1 SGDLS, CDR2 YYNGEE. This CDR3 is 13 amino acids long.

The J gene is TRBJ1-2, the V gene TRBV5-1, with D maybe TRBD1 (5 bases). The ends were cut back, 1 base at V and 4 bases at J, with 14 bases in the middle. Germline V CDR1 and CDR2: SGHRS, YFSETQ. This CDR3 contains 15 residues. The CDR3 sequence: CASSLRSGESYGYTF. The CDR3 region has the DNA TGCGCCAGCAGCTTGCGTTCGGGGGAGTCCTATGGCTACACCTTC. Drawing the rest from reference TRBV5-1 and TRBJ1-2, the complete variable domain is KAGVTQTPRYLIKTRGQQVTLSCSPISGHRSVSWYQQTPGQGLQFLFEYFSETQRNKGNFPGRFSGRQFSNSRSEMNVSTLELGDSALYLCASSLRSGESYGYTFGSGTRLTVV.

The chain carries TRBV6-5 and TRBJ2-1; 8 positions agree with TRBD2. V lost 2 bases and J lost 0; bases outside the gene matches: 3. The CDR3 covers 16 residues. Looked up from germline, CDR1 is MNHEY and CDR2 is SVGAGI. The CDR3 spells CASSYASGSSYNEQFF. The CDR3 DNA follows: TGTGCCAGCAGTTACGCCAGCGGGAGCTCCTACAATGAGCAGTTCTTC.

The chain links TRBV6-5 to TRBJ1-3, with D possibly TRBD1 on 6 matching bases. The CDR3 runs to 15 residues. Germline CDR1 reads MNHEY; CDR2 reads SVGAGI. With 2 bases removed from V and 0 bases from J, the gap between germline ends came to 8 bases. CDR3 amino acids: CASSYGTLSGNTIYF. DNA for the CDR3: TGTGCCAGCAGTTACGGGACACTCTCTGGAAACACCATATATTTT.

CDR3 sequence reads: CASSGYTGTTEAFF. CDR3 in DNA: TGTGCCAGCTCAGGATATACAGGGACAACTGAAGCTTTCTTT. The chain links TRBV18 to TRBJ1-1; D is possibly TRBD1 (6 bases). Trimming pared 5 bases from V and 5 bases from J, leaving 15 bases between. This CDR3 is built from 14 residues. Germline values: CDR1 KGHSH, CDR2 LQKENI.

The chain is built from TRBV11-3 and TRBJ2-2; possibly TRBD2 for D (7 bases). There are 15 residues in the CDR3. Trimming took 5 bases from V and 3 from J, leaving 13 bases between them. CDR1 and CDR2 (germline): SGHNT, YENEEA. The CDR3 region has the DNA TGTGCCAGCAGCAGTGGGAGGGGGGACACCGGGGAGCTGTTTTTT. Amino acids: CASSSGRGDTGELFF.

The genes are TRBV7-2 and TRBJ2-7; perhaps TRBD1 as D (5 bases). There are 15 residues in the CDR3. Germline-derived CDR1 and CDR2 are SGHTA and FQGNSA. The V gene lost 7 bases and the J gene lost 4 bases, with 20 bases spanning the gap. Here the CDR3 DNA reads TGTGCCAGCAACCCACCGACAGCCTCAGGATACGAGCAGTACTTC. It is translated as CASNPPTASGYEQYF.